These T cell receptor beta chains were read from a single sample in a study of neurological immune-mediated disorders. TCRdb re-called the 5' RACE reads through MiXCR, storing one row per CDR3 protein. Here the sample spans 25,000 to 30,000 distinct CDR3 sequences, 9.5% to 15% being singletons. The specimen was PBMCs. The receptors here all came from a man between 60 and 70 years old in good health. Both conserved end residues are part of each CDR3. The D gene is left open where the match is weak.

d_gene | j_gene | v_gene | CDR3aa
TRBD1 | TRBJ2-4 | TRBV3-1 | CASSPRGREAKNIQYF
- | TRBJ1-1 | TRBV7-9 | CASTQVGTEAFF
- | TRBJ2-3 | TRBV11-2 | CASSLVLDPDTQYF
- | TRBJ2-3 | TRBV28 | CASSPSRDLTPDTQYF
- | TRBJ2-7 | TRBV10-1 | CASSPAGSYEQYF
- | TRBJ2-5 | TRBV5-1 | CASSLVAVQETQYF
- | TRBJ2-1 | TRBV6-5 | CASSYDSGSYNEQFF
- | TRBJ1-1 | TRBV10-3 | CAISDSMNTEAFF
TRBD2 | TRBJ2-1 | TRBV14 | CASSDRDYYNEQFF
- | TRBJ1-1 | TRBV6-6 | CASSIIRGTEAFF
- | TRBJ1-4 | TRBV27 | CASSRDPGPGLRKGNEKLFF
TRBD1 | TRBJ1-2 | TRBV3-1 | CASSRRLSGTGRNYGYTF
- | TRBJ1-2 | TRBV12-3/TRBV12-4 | CASSPDRQRDGYTF
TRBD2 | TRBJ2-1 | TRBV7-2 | CASSLKTSVITYNEQFF
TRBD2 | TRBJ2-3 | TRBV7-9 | CASKAGASDTQYF
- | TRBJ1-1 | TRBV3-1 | CASSPGPGRAFF